This T cell receptor (beta chain) was recorded in a study of shared clonotypes between healthy human individuals. Study background: Donor ages ranged 18 to 49 years: a couple of women, a few men. Regarding the study as a whole: The genetic and exposure-history diversity represented was limited by few donors. Of the naive CD4 clonotypes, around 4.7% were shared across a handful of donors.

Note on this clone: The antigen is unknown.

Here immunoSEQ multiplex PCR was the method, and the copy in TCRdb shows in-frame clones only, minus some. The sample includes some 1,400,000 clones, over 95% of them seen just once. A split of CD4+ cells into CD45RA+ naive and CD45RA-negative memory subsets was performed. Germline loops: CDR1 SGHTA, CDR2 FQGNSA. The CDR3 is 15 amino acids. J lost 3 bases, V lost 5 bases, and 7 bases had no gene match. The sample consisted of naive CD4+ T cells sorted from blood. As to subset: CD45RA+ positively selected. V is TRBV7-2 and J is TRBJ1-2, with TRBD1 identical over 9 bases. The receptor was derived from a man aged 25 to 40 in good health. Written as DNA, the CDR3 is TGTGCCAGCAGCCAAGTCCGGGACAGGGACTATGGCTACACCTTC. It specifies CASSQVRDRDYGYTF.